This T cell receptor (beta chain) came from a study of T cell changes during pregnancy in multiple sclerosis. Trimming cost V 6 bases and J 1 base, with 6 bases left between them. The CDR3 contains 12 residues. Germline values: CDR1 SGHAT, CDR2 FQDESV (reference sequence). Some clones are missing from TCRdb's copy, which holds only in-frame ones; the method was immunoSEQ multiplex PCR. The data hold tens of thousands of clones, with 91% observed a single time. The source material was peripheral blood, sampled in the third trimester of pregnancy. This sequence originates from a female donor in good health, enrolled as a control in a pregnancy study. The chain combines TRBV11-1 with TRBJ2-5; D is ambiguous. The CDR3 is CASSSLQETQYF. CDR3 DNA sequence: TGTGCCAGCAGTTCCCTCCAAGAGACCCAGTACTTC.